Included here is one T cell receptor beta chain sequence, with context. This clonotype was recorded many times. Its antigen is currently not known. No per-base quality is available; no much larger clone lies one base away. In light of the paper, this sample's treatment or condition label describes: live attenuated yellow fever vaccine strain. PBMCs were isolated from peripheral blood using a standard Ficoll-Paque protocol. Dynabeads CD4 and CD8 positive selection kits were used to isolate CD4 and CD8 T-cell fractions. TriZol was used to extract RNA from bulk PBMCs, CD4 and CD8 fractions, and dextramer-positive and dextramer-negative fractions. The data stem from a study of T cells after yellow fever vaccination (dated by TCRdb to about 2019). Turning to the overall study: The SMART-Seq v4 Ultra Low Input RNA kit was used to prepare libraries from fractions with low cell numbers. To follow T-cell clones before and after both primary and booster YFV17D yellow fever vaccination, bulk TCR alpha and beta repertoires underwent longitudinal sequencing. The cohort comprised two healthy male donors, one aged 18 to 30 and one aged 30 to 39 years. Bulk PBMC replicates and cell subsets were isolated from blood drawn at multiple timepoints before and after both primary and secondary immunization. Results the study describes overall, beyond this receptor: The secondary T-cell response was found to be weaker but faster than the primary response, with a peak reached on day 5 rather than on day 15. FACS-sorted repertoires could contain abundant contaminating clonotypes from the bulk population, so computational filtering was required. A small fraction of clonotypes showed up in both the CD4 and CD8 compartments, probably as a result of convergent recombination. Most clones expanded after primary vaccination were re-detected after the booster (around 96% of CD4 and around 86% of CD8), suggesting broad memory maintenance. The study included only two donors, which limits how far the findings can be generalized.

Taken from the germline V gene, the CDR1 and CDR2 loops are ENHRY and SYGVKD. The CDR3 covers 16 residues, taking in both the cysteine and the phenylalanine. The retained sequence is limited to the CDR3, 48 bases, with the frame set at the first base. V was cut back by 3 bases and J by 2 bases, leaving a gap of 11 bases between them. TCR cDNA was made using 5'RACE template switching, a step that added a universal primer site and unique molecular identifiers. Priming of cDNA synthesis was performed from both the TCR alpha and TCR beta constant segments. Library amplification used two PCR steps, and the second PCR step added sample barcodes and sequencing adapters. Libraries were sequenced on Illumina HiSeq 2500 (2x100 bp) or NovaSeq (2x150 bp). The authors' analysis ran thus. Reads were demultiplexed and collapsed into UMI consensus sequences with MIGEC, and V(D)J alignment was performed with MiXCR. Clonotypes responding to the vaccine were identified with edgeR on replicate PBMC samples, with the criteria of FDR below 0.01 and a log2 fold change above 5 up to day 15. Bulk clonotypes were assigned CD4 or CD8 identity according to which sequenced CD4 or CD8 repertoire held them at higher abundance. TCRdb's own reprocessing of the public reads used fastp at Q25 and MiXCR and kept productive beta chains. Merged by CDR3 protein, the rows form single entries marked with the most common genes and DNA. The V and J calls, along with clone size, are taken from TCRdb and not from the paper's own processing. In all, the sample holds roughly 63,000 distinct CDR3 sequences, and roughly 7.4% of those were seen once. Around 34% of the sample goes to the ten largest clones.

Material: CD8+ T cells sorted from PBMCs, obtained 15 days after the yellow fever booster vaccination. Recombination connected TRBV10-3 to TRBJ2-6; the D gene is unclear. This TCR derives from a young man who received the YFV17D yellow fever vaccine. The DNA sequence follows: TGTGCCATCAGTGATACTTTATCCACTGGGGCCAACGTCCTGACTTTC. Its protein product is CAISDTLSTGANVLTF.